The clone carrying this TCR beta chain was observed a handful of times. Its antigen is not known. Each person with ophthalmopathy scored at least 3 on the Clinical Activity Score, reached NOSPECS grade 4 or higher, and had been ill under 3 months. Those patients with uncontrolled infection, other autoimmune disease, pregnancy or lactation were excluded. The entry originates in a study of T cells in Graves' hyperthyroidism and ophthalmopathy. Whole-study findings and limits: Ophthalmopathy, as predicted by the model, came a median roughly 6.5 months after the prediction.

Researchers took RNA transcripts and amplified the TCR beta CDR3 regions from them. HTBI primers were the set used in a first-round RT-PCR of the TCR CDR3. MiXCR, applied by TCRdb to the multiplex PCR reads, yields one record per CDR3 protein. The sample contains hundreds of thousands of distinct CDR3 sequences, around 20% of which appear only once. Germline CDR1 reads MNHNS; CDR2 reads SASEGT. The CDR3 totals 13 residues. V lost 7 bases, J lost 5 bases, and 15 bases lay in between. This TCR was recovered from a man between 25 and 39 years old with Graves' ophthalmopathy. The chain uses TRBV6-1 and TRBJ2-7; D is possibly TRBD1 or TRBD2 (5 bases each). What was sequenced was blood. The CDR3 coding sequence is TGTGCCAGCACGAAACGAGGGGCAAACGAGCAGTACTTC. Amino acids: CASTKRGANEQYF.